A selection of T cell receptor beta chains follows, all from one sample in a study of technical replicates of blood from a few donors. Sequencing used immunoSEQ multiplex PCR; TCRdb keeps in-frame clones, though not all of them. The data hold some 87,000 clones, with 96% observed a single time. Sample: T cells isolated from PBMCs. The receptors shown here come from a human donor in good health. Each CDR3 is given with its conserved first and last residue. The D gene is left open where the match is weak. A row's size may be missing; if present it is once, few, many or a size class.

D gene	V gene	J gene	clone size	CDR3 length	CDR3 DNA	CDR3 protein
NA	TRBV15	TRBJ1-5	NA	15	TGTGCCACCAGCAGAGTTTCGGCAGGGAATCAGCCCCAGCATTTT	CATSRVSAGNQPQHF
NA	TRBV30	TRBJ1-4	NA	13	TGTGCCTGGAAATGGGAGTTGGATGAAAAACTGTTTTTT	CAWKWELDEKLFF
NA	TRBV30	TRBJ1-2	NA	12	TGTGCCTGGACCGGGGGGGCTTATGGCTACACCTTC	CAWTGGAYGYTF
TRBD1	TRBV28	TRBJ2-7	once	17	TGTGCCAGCAGCCCAACCGGGCATACACAGGGGTTGGACGAGCAGTACTTC	CASSPTGHTQGLDEQYF
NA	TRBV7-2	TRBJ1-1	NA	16	TGTGCCAGCAGCCCGAGACAGGCGGTTCTTTTAACTGAAGCTTTCTTT	CASSPRQAVLLTEAFF
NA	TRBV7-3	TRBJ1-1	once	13	TGTGCCAGCAGCCCCGGGTTGAACACTGAAGCTTTCTTT	CASSPGLNTEAFF
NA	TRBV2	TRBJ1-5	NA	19	TGTGCCAGCAGTGACTCAGGCAGAAATCTTCACATTAGCAATCAGCCCCAGCATTTT	CASSDSGRNLHISNQPQHF
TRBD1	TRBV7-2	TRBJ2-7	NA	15	TGTGCCAGCAGCTTCCCGGACAGGGAATACGACGAGCAGTACTTC	CASSFPDREYDEQYF
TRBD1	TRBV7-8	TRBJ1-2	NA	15	TGTGCCAGCTTAGGACAGGCTTCGACTAACTATGGCTACACCTTC	CASLGQASTNYGYTF
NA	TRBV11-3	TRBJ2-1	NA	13	TGTGCCAGCACCATGACAGCTTATCGGGAGCAGTTCTTC	CASTMTAYREQFF
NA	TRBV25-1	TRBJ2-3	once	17	TGTGCCAGCAGTCGAACCCGGGGGGGACAGGGATGGGATACGCAGTATTTT	CASSRTRGGQGWDTQYF
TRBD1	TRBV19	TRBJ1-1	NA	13	TGTGCCAGTAGCCCGGACAGGGGGCCTGAAGCTTTCTTT	CASSPDRGPEAFF